This T cell receptor (beta chain) was profiled in a study of blood T cell repertoires in COVID-19. As for the study in general: T cells, B-cell-depleted T cells, or PBMCs provided the cDNA or gDNA that served as material.

TCRdb's copy holds only in-frame clones and misses some; the assay was immunoSEQ multiplex PCR. The repertoire holds tens of thousands of clones, with about 90% as singletons. Germline assignment: CDR1 SGHAT and CDR2 FQDESV (reference sequence). This CDR3 spans 14 amino acids. V was shortened by 1 base and J by 1 base, with 7 bases between the two germline ends. The source is a human donor in a cohort sampled during active COVID-19. The V gene is TRBV11-1, the J gene TRBJ1-1, with D unclear. The sample consisted of peripheral blood. CDR3 nucleotides: TGTGCCAGCAGCTTAGGAGGGTGGAACACTGAAGCTTTCTTT. Protein: CASSLGGWNTEAFF.